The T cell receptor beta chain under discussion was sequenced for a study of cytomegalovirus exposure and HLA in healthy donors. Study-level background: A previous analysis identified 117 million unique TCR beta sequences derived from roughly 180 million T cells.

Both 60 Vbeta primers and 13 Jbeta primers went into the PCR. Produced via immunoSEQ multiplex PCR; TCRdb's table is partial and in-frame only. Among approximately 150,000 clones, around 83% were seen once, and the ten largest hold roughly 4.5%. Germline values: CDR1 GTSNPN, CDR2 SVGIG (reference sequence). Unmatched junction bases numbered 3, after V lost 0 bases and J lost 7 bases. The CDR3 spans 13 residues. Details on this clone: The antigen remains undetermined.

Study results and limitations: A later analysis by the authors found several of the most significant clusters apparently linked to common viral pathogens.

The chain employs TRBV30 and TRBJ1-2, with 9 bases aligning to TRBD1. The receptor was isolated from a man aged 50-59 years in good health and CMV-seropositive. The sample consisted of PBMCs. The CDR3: CAWSVGTGSGYTF. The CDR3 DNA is TGTGCCTGGAGTGTCGGGACAGGGTCTGGCTACACCTTC.